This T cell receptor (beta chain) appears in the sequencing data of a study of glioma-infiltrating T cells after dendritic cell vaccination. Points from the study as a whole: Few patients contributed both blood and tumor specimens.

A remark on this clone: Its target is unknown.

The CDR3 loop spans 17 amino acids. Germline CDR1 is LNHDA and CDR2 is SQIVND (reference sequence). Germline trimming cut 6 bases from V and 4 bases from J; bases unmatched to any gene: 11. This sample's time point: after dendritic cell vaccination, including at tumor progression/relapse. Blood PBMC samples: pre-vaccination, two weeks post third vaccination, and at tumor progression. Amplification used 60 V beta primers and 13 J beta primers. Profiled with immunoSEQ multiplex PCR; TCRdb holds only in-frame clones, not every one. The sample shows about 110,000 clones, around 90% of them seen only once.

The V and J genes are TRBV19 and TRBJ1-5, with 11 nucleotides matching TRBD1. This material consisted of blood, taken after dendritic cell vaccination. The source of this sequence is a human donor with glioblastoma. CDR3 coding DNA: TGTGCCAGTAGGGCCGGGACAGGGGGGATTGGTAATCAGCCCCAGCATTTT. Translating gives CASRAGTGGIGNQPQHF.